This passage covers 21 T cell receptor beta chains from one sample sequenced in a study of CD4+ T cells in melanoma. The method was immunoSEQ multiplex PCR; TCRdb's version includes in-frame clones alone and lacks a portion of them. The repertoire holds a few thousand clones, with around 78% as singletons. The sample comprised tumor tissue. The receptors were sampled from a human donor with melanoma.

The chain is built from TRBV5-1 and TRBJ1-2; TRBD1 is a possible D gene (6 bases). CDR1 and CDR2 (germline): SGHRS, YFSETQ. CDR3 length: 14 residues. Trimming stripped 3 bases from V and 6 bases from J, with 15 bases between. CDR3 in DNA: TGCGCCAGCAGCTCACCTTCGGGGGGCGATGGCTACACCTTC. It translates to CASSSPSGGDGYTF.

This chain connects TRBV7-9 to TRBJ1-4, with D possibly matching TRBD1 (6 bases). Germline values: CDR1 SEHNR, CDR2 FQNEAQ (reference sequence). V lost 3 bases, J lost 17 bases, and 16 bases lay in between. The CDR3 sequence is 12 residues long. CDR3 DNA sequence: TGTGCCAGCAGCTTTGGAACAGGGCCCCCATTTTTT. Its translation is CASSFGTGPPFF. Using reference TRBV7-9 and TRBJ1-4 for the parts outside the CDR3, the full variable domain is DTGVSQNPRHKITKRGQNVTFRCDPISEHNRLYWYRQTLGQGPEFLTYFQNEAQLEKSRLLSDRFSAERPKGSFSTLEIQRTEQGDSAMYLCASSFGTGPPFFGSGTQLSVL.

The rearrangement links TRBV5-1 to TRBJ2-2, with D possibly being TRBD1 or TRBD2 (6 bases each). Germline assignment: CDR1 SGHRS and CDR2 YFSETQ. This CDR3 comprises 16 residues. V lost 4 bases to trimming and J lost 5 bases, with 18 bases between them. In DNA, the CDR3 is TGCGCCAGCAGCCTCGGAATGGGGGCGGGAACCGGGGAGCTGTTTTTT. It encodes CASSLGMGAGTGELFF.

This chain uses TRBV28 with TRBJ2-5, with 9 bases fitting TRBD2. The V gene's germline CDR1 is MDHEN and CDR2 SYDVKM. Unmatched junction bases numbered 11, after V lost 4 bases and J lost 5 bases. The CDR3 runs to 16 residues. This chain's CDR3 is CASSSPSVAGVETQYF. CDR3 bases: TGTGCCAGCAGTTCCCCGTCGGTAGCGGGAGTGGAGACCCAGTACTTC.

The chain has TRBV7-9 and TRBJ1-2; D is unclear. The CDR3 is made up of 13 amino acids. Between the trimmed V and J ends, which lost 1 base and 4 bases, there was a span of 7 bases. Per germline, CDR1 SEHNR and CDR2 FQNEAQ (reference sequence). In nucleotides, the CDR3 is TGTGCCAGCAGCTTAGGACGGACCTATGGCTACACCTTC. Translating gives CASSLGRTYGYTF.

Comments on this clone: Other DNA variants within this sample encode the same CDR3. V is TRBV27 and J is TRBJ2-7; no firm D call. Trimming pared 2 bases from V and 2 bases from J, leaving 7 bases between. The germline V gene encodes CDR1 MNHEY and CDR2 SMNVEV (reference sequence). The CDR3 sequence is 13 residues long. CDR3 region: CASSLGVAYEQYF. Here the CDR3 DNA reads TGTGCCAGCAGTTTAGGGGTTGCCTACGAGCAGTACTTC.

This chain links TRBV7-6 with TRBJ2-1; a weak D match, TRBD2 (5 bases). This CDR3 is built from 15 residues. Germline V CDR1 and CDR2: SGHVS, FNYEAQ. V gave up 1 base and J gave up 5 bases, with 12 bases separating them. The CDR3 loop reads CASSLGSGYNNEQFF. For the CDR3, the DNA is TGTGCCAGCAGCTTAGGATCGGGGTATAACAATGAGCAGTTCTTC. Complete variable domain (other parts from reference TRBV7-6 and TRBJ2-1): GAGVSQSPRYKVTKRGQDVALRCDPISGHVSLYWYRQALGQGPEFLTYFNYEAQQDKSGLPNDRFSAERPEGSISTLTIQRTEQRDSAMYRCASSLGSGYNNEQFFGPGTRLTVL.

The chain has TRBV7-6 and TRBJ1-5; no reliable D call. From germline, CDR1 is SGHVS and CDR2 FNYEAQ. The CDR3 is 13 amino acids. V dropped 5 bases and J dropped 6 bases, with 11 bases sitting between them. CDR3 in amino acids: CASSPARAQPQHF. DNA for the CDR3: TGTGCCAGCAGCCCGGCTCGGGCTCAGCCCCAGCATTTT.

The J gene is TRBJ1-1, the V gene TRBV7-9; 8 nucleotides match TRBD1. In germline, CDR1 is SEHNR, CDR2 FQNEAQ (reference sequence). This CDR3 is built from 16 residues. The trim removed 3 bases at V and 0 bases at J, leaving 6 bases unmatched. CDR3 amino acids: CASSFWGQALNTEAFF. The CDR3 DNA reads as TGTGCCAGCAGCTTCTGGGGACAGGCCTTGAACACTGAAGCTTTCTTT.

The rearrangement joins TRBV9 to TRBJ2-7, with D possibly being TRBD1 or TRBD2 (5 bases each). V lost 3 bases to trimming and J lost 3 bases, with 10 bases between them. CDR1 and CDR2 (germline): SGDLS, YYNGEE. This CDR3 contains 13 residues. CDR3 sequence reads: CASSAGTGYEQYF. CDR3 coding DNA: TGTGCCAGCAGCGCCGGGACGGGCTACGAGCAGTACTTC.

The rearrangement joins TRBV5-1 to TRBJ1-2; D may be TRBD1 (5 bases). The V gene lost 4 bases and the J gene lost 8 bases, with 21 bases spanning the gap. The germline V gene encodes CDR1 SGHRS and CDR2 YFSETQ. The CDR3 extends over 15 amino acids. This chain's CDR3 is CASSTEGLDSKGYTF. Written as DNA, the CDR3 is TGCGCCAGCAGCACCGAGGGGTTAGATAGTAAGGGCTACACCTTC.

J is TRBJ2-2 and V is TRBV4-2, with TRBD2 matching 14 bases. CDR1 is LGHNA, CDR2 YNFKEQ, per germline. Germline trimming cut 2 bases from V and 13 bases from J; bases unmatched to any gene: 12. The CDR3 extends over 17 amino acids. This CDR3 is CASSQSRTSGGTVGLFF. CDR3 DNA: TGTGCCAGCAGCCAATCCCGGACTAGCGGGGGGACCGTGGGGCTGTTTTTT.

V gene TRBV7-3 combines with J gene TRBJ1-3; D gene ambiguous. Trimming pared 5 bases from V and 4 bases from J, leaving 9 bases between. Germline values: CDR1 SGHTA, CDR2 FQGTGA. The CDR3 has 13 residues. CDR3 amino acids: CASSPTAGNTIYF. The CDR3 DNA reads as TGTGCCAGCAGCCCGACGGCGGGAAACACCATATATTTT. Full variable domain (remainder filled in from reference TRBV7-3 and TRBJ1-3): GAGVSQTPSNKVTEKGKYVELRCDPISGHTALYWYRQSLGQGPEFLIYFQGTGAADDSGLPNDRFFAVRPEGSVSTLKIQRTERGDSAVYLCASSPTAGNTIYFGEGSWLTVV.

The rearrangement joins TRBV4-3 to TRBJ2-4; possibly TRBD2 for D (6 bases). Germline lookup yields CDR1 LGHNA and CDR2 YSLEER. V was clipped by 0 bases and J by 6 bases, with 18 bases between them. The CDR3 loop spans 17 amino acids. In nucleotides, the CDR3 is TGCGCCAGCAGCCAAGAACTAGCCGGCGGTCCTACAAACATTCAGTACTTC. Its translation is CASSQELAGGPTNIQYF.

The chain uses TRBV6-1 and TRBJ2-5; 9 nucleotides align to TRBD1. This CDR3 has 15 amino acids. Trimming took 6 bases from V and 4 from J; bases not matched to a gene: 9. Per the germline V gene, CDR1 is MNHNS and CDR2 is SASEGT. CDR3 residues: CASRDRGSEIETQYF. CDR3 bases: TGTGCCAGCAGGGACAGGGGCAGCGAGATAGAGACCCAGTACTTC.

The CDR3 protein is CASSPRLGPRSGNTIYF. DNA for the CDR3: TGTGCCAGCAGCCCCCGGTTGGGCCCCCGCTCTGGAAACACCATATATTTT. This sequence joins TRBV9 and TRBJ1-3; D uncertain. CDR3 length: 17 residues. Per germline, CDR1 SGDLS and CDR2 YYNGEE. V was trimmed by 4 bases and J by 0 bases, leaving 17 bases between them.

The chain is built from TRBV27 and TRBJ2-1; tentative D call: TRBD2 (5 bases). Germline V gene data show CDR1 as MNHEY and CDR2 as SMNVEV (reference sequence). The CDR3 sequence is 14 residues long. With 6 bases removed from V and 9 bases from J, the gap between germline ends came to 18 bases. The CDR3 region is CASSADWIGGEQFF. The CDR3 DNA sequence: TGTGCCAGCAGCGCGGACTGGATCGGTGGTGAGCAGTTCTTC.

The V and J genes are TRBV7-2 and TRBJ1-5, with 10 bases identical to TRBD1. CDR3 length equals 17 residues. The germline CDR1 and CDR2 sequences are SGHTA and FQGNSA. The V and J ends lost 0 bases and 4 bases, in that order; junction bases with no gene match: 6. The CDR3 DNA is TGTGCCAGCAGCTTAGCTCCTCGACAGGGGGCAAATCAGCCCCAGCATTTT. The encoded protein is CASSLAPRQGANQPQHF.

The chain recombines TRBV28 with TRBJ2-7; D is unclear. From germline, CDR1 is MDHEN and CDR2 SYDVKM. The V and J ends lost 6 bases and 0 bases respectively, with 9 bases between them. The CDR3 extends over 13 amino acids. CDR3 sequence: CASRGSFSYEQYF. The CDR3 bases are TGTGCCAGCAGAGGATCTTTCTCCTACGAGCAGTACTTC.

The gene calls are TRBV5-1 and TRBJ2-1, with 11 bases aligning to TRBD2. The V and J ends lost 4 bases and 8 bases, in that order; junction bases with no gene match: 11. CDR3 length equals 16 residues. Germline V gene data show CDR1 as SGHRS and CDR2 as YFSETQ. The CDR3 nucleotides read TGCGCCAGCAGCGCCATCCTAGCGGGGGGCTTGTATGAGCAGTTCTTC. Translation: CASSAILAGGLYEQFF.

The chain employs TRBV2 and TRBJ1-3; D remains unclear. Germline lookup yields CDR1 SNHLY and CDR2 FYNNEI. V was shortened by 5 bases and J by 0 bases, with 14 bases between the two germline ends. The CDR3 extends over 16 amino acids. The CDR3: CASSIAMPISGNTIYF. In DNA, the CDR3 is TGTGCCAGCAGTATAGCAATGCCGATCTCTGGAAACACCATATATTTT.